This record covers a single T cell receptor beta chain. This entry comes from a study of T cells in tuberculosis. Whole-study findings and limits: Low-affinity CD1B-GMM tetramer-binding T cells may have been missed.

After thawing and overnight rest, PBMC were stained with GMM-loaded CD1B tetramer, viability dye and anti-CD3 for sorting. The lipid loaded on the CD1B tetramers was C32 glucose monomycolate from Rhodococcus equi. PBMC for tetramer sorting were first depleted of CD14-expressing monocytes. Approximately 100,000 tetramer-negative cells were sorted from each donor. Chain pairing is unknown; alpha and beta were sequenced separately. TCRdb's table, derived via immunoSEQ multiplex PCR, lists solely in-frame clones and lacks some. The table shows approximately 59,000 clones, with about 86% occurring only once. The sample taken for sequencing was CD1b-GMM tetramer-negative cells sorted from PBMCs. This sequence originates from an adult woman with latent tuberculosis.

In DNA, the CDR3 is TGCGCCAGCAGCGCGAGCGGGAGGGAGGGCAATGAGCAGTTCTTC. This encodes CASSASGREGNEQFF. The chain links TRBV5-1 to TRBJ2-1; 10 positions match TRBD2. Germline trimming cut 4 bases from V and 6 bases from J; bases unmatched to any gene: 7. The CDR3 has 15 residues. The V gene's germline CDR1 is SGHRS and CDR2 YFSETQ.